This T cell receptor beta chain was recovered during a study of cytomegalovirus exposure and HLA in healthy donors. Details on this clone: Antigen specificity is unknown.

Study-level results: Within a later analysis, the majority of CMV-associated TCR beta chains appeared HLA-restricted. Analysis was carried out at a later point, and it linked a missense DCLRE1C variant to TCR beta V- and J-gene trimming. Reportedly, fewer N-insertions than the roughly 600-donor mean appeared in an Asian-associated ancestry cluster in a later analysis. Roughly uniform depth of sequencing across donors was assumed in presence/absence analyses.

Trimming took off 4 bases at V and 7 bases at J, with 13 bases between the two ends. Germline V gene lookup returns CDR1 SQVTM and CDR2 ANQGSEA. CDR3 size: 13 residues. The PCR contained 60 Vbeta and 13 Jbeta primers. The data were produced by immunoSEQ multiplex PCR, yet TCRdb's version contains in-frame clones alone and is incomplete. The table includes about 170,000 clones, around 80% detected once. The V and J genes are TRBV29-1 and TRBJ2-2; D possibly corresponds to TRBD2 (5 bases). This receptor was taken from a woman aged 45 to 65 in good health and CMV-seropositive. The sequenced sample consisted of PBMCs. The CDR3 DNA follows: TGCAGCGTTGGGGTGGCGGGTGGCGGGGAGCTGTTTTTT. This codes for CSVGVAGGGELFF.